At least ten counts were recorded for the clone carrying this T cell receptor beta chain. Its cognate antigen is unknown. The data are from a study of T-cell memory formation after mild COVID-19. A single record per CDR3 protein comes from TCRdb applying MiXCR to the 5' RACE reads. The sample has approximately 490,000 distinct CDR3 sequences, about 20% seen once. The CDR3 length is 14 residues. Trimming removed 4 bases from V and 6 bases from J, with 17 bases in between. Germline lookup yields CDR1 SGDLS and CDR2 YYNGEE. Broader study findings: CD4+ clones that contracted lay mainly in CM and EM; CD8+ ones lay in EMRA. The appearance of some responding clones in pre-infection memory suggested that cross-reactive memory joined.

Sequencing was performed on PBMCs or a T cell subset sorted from them (not recorded which). This sequence joins TRBV9 and TRBJ2-7, with D possibly TRBD2 on 6 matching bases. The sequence came from an adult woman who had mild COVID-19 (a few samples of this study predate the infection). Cell type and time point are not known. The CDR3 region has the DNA TGTGCCAGCAGCTCCCAGGTGGGGGGAGGCGAGCAGTACTTC. This translates into CASSSQVGGGEQYF.